The source of this T cell receptor (beta chain) is a study of T-cell reconstitution after alpha-beta-depleted transplantation in children. This sample's TCRbeta library carried unique molecular identifier barcodes. TCRdb reanalysed the PCR reads using MiXCR and keeps one entry per CDR3 protein. The data hold hundreds of thousands of distinct CDR3 sequences, with more than 10% observed a single time. V lost 3 bases, J lost 2 bases, and 18 bases lay in between. In germline, CDR1 is SGHRS, CDR2 YFSETQ. CDR3 size: 16 residues. This receptor was taken from a human donor who donated a stem cell graft to a child with acute lymphoblastic leukemia. The sequences come from PBMCs from the stem cell graft donor, collected from the stem cell graft. This sequence joins TRBV5-1 and TRBJ2-7; the D is unclear. The CDR3 sequence: CASSSAGKGDTYEQYF. CDR3 sequence (DNA): TGCGCCAGCAGCTCAGCTGGGAAGGGCGATACCTACGAGCAGTACTTC.